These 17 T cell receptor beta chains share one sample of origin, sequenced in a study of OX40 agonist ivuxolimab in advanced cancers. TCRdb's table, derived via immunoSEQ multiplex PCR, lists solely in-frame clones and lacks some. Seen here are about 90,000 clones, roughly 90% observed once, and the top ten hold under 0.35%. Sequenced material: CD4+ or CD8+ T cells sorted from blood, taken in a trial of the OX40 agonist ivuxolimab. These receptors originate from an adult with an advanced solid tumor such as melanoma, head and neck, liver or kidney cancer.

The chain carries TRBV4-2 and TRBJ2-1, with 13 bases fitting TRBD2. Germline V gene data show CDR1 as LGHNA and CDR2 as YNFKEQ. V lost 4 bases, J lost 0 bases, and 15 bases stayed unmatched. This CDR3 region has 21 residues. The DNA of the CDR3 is TGTGCCAGCAGCCTCGAGGGACTAGCGGGATCTCCGCTCCGCTCCTACAATGAGCAGTTCTTC. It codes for CASSLEGLAGSPLRSYNEQFF.

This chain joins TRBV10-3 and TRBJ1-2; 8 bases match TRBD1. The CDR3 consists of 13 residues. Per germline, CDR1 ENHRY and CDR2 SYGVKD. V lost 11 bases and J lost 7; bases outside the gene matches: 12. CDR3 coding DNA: TGTGCCTCCTATTCCCAGGGGGCCGGTGGCTACACCTTC. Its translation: CASYSQGAGGYTF.

The CDR3 DNA reads as TGCGCCAGCAGTGGACAGGGGGCGCGAGGTCGCGCCTACAATGAGCAGTTCTTC. It specifies CASSGQGARGRAYNEQFF. V and J are TRBV4-1 and TRBJ2-1; TRBD1 matches at 11 bases. Per the germline V gene, CDR1 is MGHRA and CDR2 is YSYEKL. V trimming: 6 bases; J trimming: 2 bases; junction bases outside the gene matches: 12. The CDR3 loop spans 18 amino acids.

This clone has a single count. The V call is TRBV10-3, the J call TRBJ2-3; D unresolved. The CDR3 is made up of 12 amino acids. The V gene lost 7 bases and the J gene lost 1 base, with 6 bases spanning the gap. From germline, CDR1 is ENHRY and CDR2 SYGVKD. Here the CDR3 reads CAIKGGTDTQYF. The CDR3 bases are TGTGCCATCAAAGGAGGCACAGATACGCAGTATTTT.

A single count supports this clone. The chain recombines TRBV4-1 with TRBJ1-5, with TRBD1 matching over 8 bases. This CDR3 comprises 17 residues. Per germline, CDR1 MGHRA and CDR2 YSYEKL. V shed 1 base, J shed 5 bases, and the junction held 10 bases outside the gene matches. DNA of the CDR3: TGCGCCAGCAGCCAAGGGGCCAGGGGGCAGATGTATCAGCCCCAGCATTTT. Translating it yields CASSQGARGQMYQPQHF.

The CDR3 is CASSQGDRDTETQYF. The CDR3 DNA sequence: TGTGCCAGCAGCCAAGGGGACAGGGATACAGAGACCCAGTACTTC. The chain links TRBV4-2 to TRBJ2-5; 9 bases agree with TRBD1. V was pared by 1 base and J by 4 bases, with 4 bases of the junction left unmatched. This CDR3 is built from 15 residues. Germline lookup yields CDR1 LGHNA and CDR2 YNFKEQ.

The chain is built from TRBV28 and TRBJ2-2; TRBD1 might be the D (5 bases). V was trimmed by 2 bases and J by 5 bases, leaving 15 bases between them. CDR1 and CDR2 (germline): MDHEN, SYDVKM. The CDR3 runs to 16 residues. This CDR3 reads CASSLIRQGGTGELFF. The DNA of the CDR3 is TGTGCCAGCAGTTTAATTCGGCAGGGTGGGACCGGGGAGCTGTTTTTT.

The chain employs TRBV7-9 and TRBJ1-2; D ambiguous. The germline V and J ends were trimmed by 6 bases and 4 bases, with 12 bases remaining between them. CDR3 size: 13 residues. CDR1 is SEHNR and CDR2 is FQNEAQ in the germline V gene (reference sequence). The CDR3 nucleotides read TGTGCCAGCAGTCGACACGAAAGCTATGGCTACACCTTC. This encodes CASSRHESYGYTF.

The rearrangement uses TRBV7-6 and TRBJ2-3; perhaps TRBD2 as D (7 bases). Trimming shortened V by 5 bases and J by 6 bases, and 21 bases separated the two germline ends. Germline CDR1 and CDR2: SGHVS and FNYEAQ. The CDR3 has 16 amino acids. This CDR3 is CASSPAAGAPRDTQYF. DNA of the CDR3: TGTGCCAGCAGCCCCGCGGCGGGGGCCCCTCGGGATACGCAGTATTTT.

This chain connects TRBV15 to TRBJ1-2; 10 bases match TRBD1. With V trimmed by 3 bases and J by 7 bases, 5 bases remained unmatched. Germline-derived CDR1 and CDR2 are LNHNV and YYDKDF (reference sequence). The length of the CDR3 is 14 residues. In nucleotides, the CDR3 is TGTGCCACCAGCAGGAGACAGGGGGCTGGTGGCTACACCTTC. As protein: CATSRRQGAGGYTF.

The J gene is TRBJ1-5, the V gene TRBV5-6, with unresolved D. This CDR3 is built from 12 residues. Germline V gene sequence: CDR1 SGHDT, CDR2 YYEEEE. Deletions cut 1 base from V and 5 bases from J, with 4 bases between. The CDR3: CASSLLDQPQHF. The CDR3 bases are TGTGCCAGCAGCTTGTTGGATCAGCCCCAGCATTTT.

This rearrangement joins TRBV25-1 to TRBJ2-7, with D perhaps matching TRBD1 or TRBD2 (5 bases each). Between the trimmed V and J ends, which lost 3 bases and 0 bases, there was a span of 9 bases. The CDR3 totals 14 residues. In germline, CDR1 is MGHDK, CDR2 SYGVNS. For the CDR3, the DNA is TGTGCCAGCAGTGACCCAGGGAGCTCCTACGAGCAGTACTTC. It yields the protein CASSDPGSSYEQYF.

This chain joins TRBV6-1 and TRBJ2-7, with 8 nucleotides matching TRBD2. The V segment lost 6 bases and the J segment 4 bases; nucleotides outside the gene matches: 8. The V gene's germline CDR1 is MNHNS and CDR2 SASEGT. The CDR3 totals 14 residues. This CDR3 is CASRAGTSLYEQYF. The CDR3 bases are TGTGCCAGCAGAGCCGGGACTAGTCTTTACGAGCAGTACTTC.

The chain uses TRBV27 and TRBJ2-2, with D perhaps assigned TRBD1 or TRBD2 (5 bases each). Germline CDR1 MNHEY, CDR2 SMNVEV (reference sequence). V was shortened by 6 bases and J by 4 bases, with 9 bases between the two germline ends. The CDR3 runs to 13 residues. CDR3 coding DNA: TGTGCCAGCAGCCGGGGCCTCACCGGGGAGCTGTTTTTT. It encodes CASSRGLTGELFF.

The CDR3 DNA follows: TGCGCCAGCAGTGAGTTGGGGCGGGAGGGGAATGAGCAGTTCTTC. This encodes CASSELGREGNEQFF. J is TRBJ2-1 and V is TRBV10-1; TRBD2 matches 9 bases. The ends lost 1 base at V and 7 bases at J; junction bases unmatched: 5. Germline V gene sequence: CDR1 WNHNN, CDR2 SYGVQD (reference sequence). The CDR3 is made up of 15 amino acids.

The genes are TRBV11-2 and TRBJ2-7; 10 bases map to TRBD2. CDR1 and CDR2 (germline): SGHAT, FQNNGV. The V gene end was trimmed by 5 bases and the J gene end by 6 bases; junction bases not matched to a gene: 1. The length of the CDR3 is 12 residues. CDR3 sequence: CASSRLAGEQYF. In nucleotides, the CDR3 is TGTGCCAGCAGCCGACTAGCGGGCGAGCAGTACTTC. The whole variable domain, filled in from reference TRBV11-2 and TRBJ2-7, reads EAGVAQSPRYKIIEKRQSVAFWCNPISGHATLYWYQQILGQGPKLLIQFQNNGVVDDSQLPKDRFSAERLKGVDSTLKIQPAKLEDSAVYLCASSRLAGEQYFGPGTRLTVT.

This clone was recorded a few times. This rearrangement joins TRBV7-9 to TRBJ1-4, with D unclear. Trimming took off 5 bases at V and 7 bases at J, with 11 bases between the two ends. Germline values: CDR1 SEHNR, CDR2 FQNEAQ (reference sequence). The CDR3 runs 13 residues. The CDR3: CASSLGGGEKLFF. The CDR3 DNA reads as TGTGCCAGCAGCCTCGGCGGCGGTGAAAAACTGTTTTTT.